These 8 T cell receptor beta chains share one sample of origin, sequenced in a study of blood T cell repertoires in COVID-19. Sequenced by immunoSEQ multiplex PCR; TCRdb stores in-frame clones only, minus some. The sample carries about 250,000 clones, roughly 89% recorded once. Sequencing input: peripheral blood. These receptor sequences come from a woman aged 40 to 55 who had recovered from COVID-19.

The V call is TRBV3-1 (or the pseudogene TRBV3-2), the J call TRBJ1-1; weak D call: TRBD1 (5 bases). From germline, CDR1 is LGHDT and CDR2 YNNKEL (reference sequence). The CDR3 loop spans 14 amino acids. V lost 3 bases and J 3 bases, leaving 11 bases between the germline ends. CDR3 in amino acids: CASSHFGGDTEAFF. The DNA of the CDR3 is TGTGCCAGCAGCCATTTCGGGGGGGACACTGAAGCTTTCTTT.

J is TRBJ1-6 and V is TRBV3-1 (or the pseudogene TRBV3-2), with TRBD1 matching over 7 bases. The CDR3 runs to 14 residues. The junction had 1 base not matched to a gene; V was cut back by 2 bases and J by 6 bases. Germline loops: CDR1 LGHDT, CDR2 YNNKEL (reference sequence). Written as DNA, the CDR3 is TGTGCCAGCAGCCAAAACAGGGGTAATTCACCCCTCCACTTT. It translates to CASSQNRGNSPLHF.

Worth noting for this clone: Germline and junction disagree at one end, which may indicate a read error. The chain links TRBV6-5 to TRBJ2-7; 10 bases agree with TRBD1. CDR1 is MNHEY and CDR2 is SVGAGI in the germline V gene. CDR3 length: 15 residues. In DNA form, the CDR3 reads TGTGCCAGCAGCAGGGGACAGGGGTTCTCCAACGAGCAGTACTTC. This codes for CASSRGQGFSNEQYF.

V gene TRBV30 combines with J gene TRBJ2-5; TRBD1 aligns across 7 bases. The V gene end was trimmed by 2 bases and the J gene end by 4 bases; junction bases not matched to a gene: 7. This CDR3 is 14 amino acids long. CDR1 GTSNPN and CDR2 SVGIG come from the germline V gene (reference sequence). In nucleotides, the CDR3 is TGTGCCTGGAGTAAGGGGGCTAATTTAGAGACCCAGTACTTC. This gives the protein CAWSKGANLETQYF.

The J gene is TRBJ1-6, the V gene TRBV7-9; possible D gene TRBD1, 6 bases. This CDR3 has 17 residues. Trimming shortened V by 6 bases and J by 4 bases, and 19 bases separated the two germline ends. Per germline, CDR1 SEHNR and CDR2 FQNEAQ (reference sequence). The CDR3 sequence is CASSRGTSGFYNSPLHF. Here the CDR3 DNA reads TGTGCCAGCAGTCGAGGGACATCAGGATTTTATAATTCACCCCTCCACTTT. The whole variable domain, remainder taken from reference TRBV7-9 and TRBJ1-6, is DTGVSQNPRHKITKRGQNVTFRCDPISEHNRLYWYRQTLGQGPEFLTYFQNEAQLEKSRLLSDRFSAERPKGSFSTLEIQRTEQGDSAMYLCASSRGTSGFYNSPLHFGNGTRLTVT.

This chain connects TRBV27 to TRBJ1-1; 7 bases map to TRBD1. The CDR3 has 16 amino acids. Germline V gene lookup returns CDR1 MNHEY and CDR2 SMNVEV (reference sequence). The junction had 13 bases not matched to a gene; V was cut back by 4 bases and J by 5 bases. The CDR3 sequence: CASSSRTGSFGTEAFF. Here the CDR3 DNA reads TGTGCCAGCAGTTCCCGGACAGGTAGCTTTGGGACTGAAGCTTTCTTT.

The chain links TRBV9 to TRBJ1-3, with a possible D match to TRBD1 (5 bases). The V gene lost 2 bases and the J gene lost 2 bases, with 11 bases spanning the gap. Germline-derived CDR1 and CDR2 are SGDLS and YYNGEE. The CDR3 runs 15 residues. In DNA, the CDR3 is TGTGCCAGCAGCGTGGAGGGGCTCGCTGGAAACACCATATATTTT. Translated: CASSVEGLAGNTIYF. The variable domain in full, completed from reference TRBV9 and TRBJ1-3, reads DSGVTQTPKHLITATGQRVTLRCSPRSGDLSVYWYQQSLDQGLQFLIQYYNGEERAKGNILERFSAQQFPDLHSELNLSSLELGDSALYFCASSVEGLAGNTIYFGEGSWLTVV.

The gene calls are TRBV5-1 and TRBJ2-3, with D possibly TRBD1 on 6 matching bases. In germline, CDR1 is SGHRS, CDR2 YFSETQ. This CDR3 spans 13 amino acids. The ends were cut back, 4 bases at V and 3 bases at J, with 9 bases in the middle. Here the CDR3 reads CASSPGQTDTQYF. The CDR3 DNA reads TGCGCCAGCAGCCCCGGACAGACAGATACGCAGTATTTT.